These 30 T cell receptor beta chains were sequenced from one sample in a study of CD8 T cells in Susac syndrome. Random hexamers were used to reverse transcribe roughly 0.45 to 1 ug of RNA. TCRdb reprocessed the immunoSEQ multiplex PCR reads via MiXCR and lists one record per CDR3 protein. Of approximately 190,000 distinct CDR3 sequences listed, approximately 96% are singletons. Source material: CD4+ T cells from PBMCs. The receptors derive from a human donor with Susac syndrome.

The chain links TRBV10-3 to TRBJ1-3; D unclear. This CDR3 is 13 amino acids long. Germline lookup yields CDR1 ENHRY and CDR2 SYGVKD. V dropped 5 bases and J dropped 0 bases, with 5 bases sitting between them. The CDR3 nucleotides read TGTGCCATCAGTATCCGCTCTGGAAACACCATATATTTT. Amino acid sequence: CAISIRSGNTIYF.

The CDR3 nucleotides read TGTGCCAGCAGCAAGAGCGGGGGGAAGGATACGCAGTATTTT. Protein sequence: CASSKSGGKDTQYF. This chain uses TRBV7-3 with TRBJ2-3, with 9 bases identical to TRBD2. Looked up from germline, CDR1 is SGHTA and CDR2 is FQGTGA. The CDR3 runs to 14 residues. J gave up 6 bases and V 5 bases, and 6 bases lay outside the gene matches.

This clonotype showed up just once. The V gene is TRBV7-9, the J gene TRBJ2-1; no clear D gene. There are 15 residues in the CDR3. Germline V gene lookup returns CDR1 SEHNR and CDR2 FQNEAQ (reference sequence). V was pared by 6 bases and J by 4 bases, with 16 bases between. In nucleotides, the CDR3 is TGTGCCAGCAGTTATGCACAGCCATTTTACAATGAGCAGTTCTTC. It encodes CASSYAQPFYNEQFF.

The CDR3 bases are TGTGCCAGCAGCTTCTCTATCCAGACCTTAAGGAATGAGCAGTTCTTC. This encodes CASSFSIQTLRNEQFF. The gene calls are TRBV11-2 and TRBJ2-1; D is ambiguous. CDR1 and CDR2 (germline): SGHAT, FQNNGV. The CDR3 runs 16 residues. Trimming shortened V by 3 bases and J by 7 bases, and 19 bases separated the two germline ends.

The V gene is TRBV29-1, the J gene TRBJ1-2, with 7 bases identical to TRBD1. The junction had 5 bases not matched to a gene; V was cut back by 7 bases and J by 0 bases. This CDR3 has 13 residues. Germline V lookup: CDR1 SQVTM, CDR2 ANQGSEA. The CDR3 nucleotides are TGCAGCGCAACCGGGACAGCTAACTATGGCTACACCTTC. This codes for CSATGTANYGYTF. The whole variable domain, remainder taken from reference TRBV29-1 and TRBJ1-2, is SAVISQKPSRDICQRGTSLTIQCQVDSQVTMMFWYRQQPGQSLTLIATANQGSEATYESGFVIDKFPISRPNLTFSTLTVSNMSPEDSSIYLCSATGTANYGYTFGSGTRLTVV.

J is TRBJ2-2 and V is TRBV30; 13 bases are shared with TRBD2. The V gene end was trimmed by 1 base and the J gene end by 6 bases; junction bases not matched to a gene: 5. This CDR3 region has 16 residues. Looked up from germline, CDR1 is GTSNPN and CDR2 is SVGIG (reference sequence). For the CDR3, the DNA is TGTGCCTGGAGTGGACTAGCGGGGGGTGGGGCCGGGGAGCTGTTTTTT. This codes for CAWSGLAGGGAGELFF. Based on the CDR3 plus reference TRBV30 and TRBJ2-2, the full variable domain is SQTIHQWPATLVQPVGSPLSLECTVEGTSNPNLYWYRQAAGRGLQLLFYSVGIGQISSEVPQNLSASRPQDRQFILSSKKLLLSDSGFYLCAWSGLAGGGAGELFFGEGSRLTVL.

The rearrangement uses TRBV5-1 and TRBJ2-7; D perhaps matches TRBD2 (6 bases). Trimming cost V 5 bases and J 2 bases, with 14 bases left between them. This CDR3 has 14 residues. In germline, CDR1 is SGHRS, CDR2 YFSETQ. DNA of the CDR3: TGCGCCAGCAGGAGGGACTTGGTGACCTACGAGCAGTACTTC. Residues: CASRRDLVTYEQYF.

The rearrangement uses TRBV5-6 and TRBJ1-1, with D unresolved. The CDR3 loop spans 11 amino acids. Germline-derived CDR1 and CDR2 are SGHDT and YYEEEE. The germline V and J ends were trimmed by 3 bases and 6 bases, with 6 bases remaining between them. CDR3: CASSSMAEAFF. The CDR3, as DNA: TGTGCCAGCAGCTCGATGGCTGAAGCTTTCTTT. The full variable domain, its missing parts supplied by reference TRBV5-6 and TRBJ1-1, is DAGVTQSPTHLIKTRGQQVTLRCSPKSGHDTVSWYQQALGQGPQFIFQYYEEEERQRGNFPDRFSGHQFPNYSSELNVNALLLGDSALYLCASSSMAEAFFGQGTRLTVV.

For the CDR3, the DNA is TGTGCCACCGGGACTTCCAGCTCCTACGAGCAGTACTTC. Protein product: CATGTSSSYEQYF. The chain is built from TRBV24-1 and TRBJ2-7; perhaps TRBD2 as D (6 bases). The CDR3 contains 13 residues. CDR1 is KGHDR and CDR2 is SFDVKD in the germline V gene. V was cut by 9 bases and J by 0 bases, with 11 bases left in between.

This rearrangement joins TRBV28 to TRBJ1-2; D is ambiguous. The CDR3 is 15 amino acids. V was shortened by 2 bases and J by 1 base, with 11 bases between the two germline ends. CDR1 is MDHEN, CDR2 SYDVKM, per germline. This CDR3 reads CASSLVKAINYGYTF. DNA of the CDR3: TGTGCCAGCAGTTTAGTGAAAGCTATTAACTATGGCTACACCTTC.

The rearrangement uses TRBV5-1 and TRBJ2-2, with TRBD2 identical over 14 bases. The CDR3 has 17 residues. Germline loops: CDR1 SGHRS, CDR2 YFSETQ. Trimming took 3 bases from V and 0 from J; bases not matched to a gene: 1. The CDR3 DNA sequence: TGCGCCAGCAGCTGGACTAGCGGGGGGTCGAACACCGGGGAGCTGTTTTTT. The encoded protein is CASSWTSGGSNTGELFF.

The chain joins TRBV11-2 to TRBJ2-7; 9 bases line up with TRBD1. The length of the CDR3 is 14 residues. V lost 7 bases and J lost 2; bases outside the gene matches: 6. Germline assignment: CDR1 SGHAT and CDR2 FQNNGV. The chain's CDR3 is CASTIRDRAYEQYF. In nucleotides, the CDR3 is TGTGCCAGCACCATAAGGGACAGGGCCTACGAGCAGTACTTC.

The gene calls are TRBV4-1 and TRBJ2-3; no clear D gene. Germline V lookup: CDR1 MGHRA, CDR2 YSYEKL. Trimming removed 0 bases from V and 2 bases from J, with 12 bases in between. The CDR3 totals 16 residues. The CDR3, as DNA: TGCGCCAGCAGCCAAGATCGGGCAGCCTCCACAGATACGCAGTATTTT. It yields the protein CASSQDRAASTDTQYF.

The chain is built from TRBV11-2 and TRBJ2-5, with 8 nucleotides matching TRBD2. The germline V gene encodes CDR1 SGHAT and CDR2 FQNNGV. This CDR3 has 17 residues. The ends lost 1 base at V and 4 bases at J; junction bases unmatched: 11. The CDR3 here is CASSLGASGGAGETQYF. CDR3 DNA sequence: TGTGCCAGCAGCTTAGGAGCTTCGGGGGGGGCAGGAGAGACCCAGTACTTC. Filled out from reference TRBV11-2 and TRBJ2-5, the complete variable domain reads EAGVAQSPRYKIIEKRQSVAFWCNPISGHATLYWYQQILGQGPKLLIQFQNNGVVDDSQLPKDRFSAERLKGVDSTLKIQPAKLEDSAVYLCASSLGASGGAGETQYFGPGTRLLVL.

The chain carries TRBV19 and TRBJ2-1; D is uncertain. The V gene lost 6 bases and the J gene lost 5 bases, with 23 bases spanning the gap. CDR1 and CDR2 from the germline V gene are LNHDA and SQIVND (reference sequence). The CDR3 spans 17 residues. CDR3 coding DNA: TGTGCCAGTAGCCCTTGGGCAGTTGGTAAAGACCACAATGAGCAGTTCTTC. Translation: CASSPWAVGKDHNEQFF.

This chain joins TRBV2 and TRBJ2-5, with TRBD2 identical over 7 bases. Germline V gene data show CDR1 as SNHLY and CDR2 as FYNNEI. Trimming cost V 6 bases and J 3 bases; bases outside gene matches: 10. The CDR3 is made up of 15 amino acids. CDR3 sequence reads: CASRNTLAGEETQYF. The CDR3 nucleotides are TGTGCCAGCAGGAACACCTTGGCGGGGGAAGAGACCCAGTACTTC.

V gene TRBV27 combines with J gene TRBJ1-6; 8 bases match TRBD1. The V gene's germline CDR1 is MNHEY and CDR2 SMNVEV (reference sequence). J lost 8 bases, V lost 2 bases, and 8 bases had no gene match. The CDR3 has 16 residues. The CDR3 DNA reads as TGTGCCAGCAGTTTAAGGGCCAGGGGGCAGGATTCACCCCTCCACTTT. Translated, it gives CASSLRARGQDSPLHF.

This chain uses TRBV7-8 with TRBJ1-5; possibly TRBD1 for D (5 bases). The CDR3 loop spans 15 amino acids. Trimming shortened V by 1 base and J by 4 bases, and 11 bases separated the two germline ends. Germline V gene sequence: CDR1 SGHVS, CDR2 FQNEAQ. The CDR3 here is CASSLDQGTNQPQHF. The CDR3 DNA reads TGTGCCAGCAGCTTAGATCAGGGAACTAATCAGCCCCAGCATTTT.

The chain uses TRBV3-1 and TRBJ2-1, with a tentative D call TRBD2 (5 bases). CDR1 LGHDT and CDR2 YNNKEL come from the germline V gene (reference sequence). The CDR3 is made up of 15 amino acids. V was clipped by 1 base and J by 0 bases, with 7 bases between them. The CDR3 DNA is TGTGCCAGCAGCCAAGCGGGATCCTCCTACAATGAGCAGTTCTTC. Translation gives CASSQAGSSYNEQFF.

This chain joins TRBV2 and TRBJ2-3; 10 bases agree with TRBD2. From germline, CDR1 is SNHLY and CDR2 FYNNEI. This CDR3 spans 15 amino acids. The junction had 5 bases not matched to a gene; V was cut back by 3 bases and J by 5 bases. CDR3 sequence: CASSDGLAGVDTQYF. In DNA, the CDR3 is TGTGCCAGCAGTGATGGTCTAGCGGGGGTAGATACGCAGTATTTT.

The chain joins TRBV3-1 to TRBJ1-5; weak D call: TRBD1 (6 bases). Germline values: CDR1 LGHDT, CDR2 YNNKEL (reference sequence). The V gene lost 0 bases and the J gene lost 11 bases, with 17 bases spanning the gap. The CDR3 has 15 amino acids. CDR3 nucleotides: TGTGCCAGCAGCCAAGACGCGGGGGGCCCAATAGCCCAGCATTTT. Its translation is CASSQDAGGPIAQHF.

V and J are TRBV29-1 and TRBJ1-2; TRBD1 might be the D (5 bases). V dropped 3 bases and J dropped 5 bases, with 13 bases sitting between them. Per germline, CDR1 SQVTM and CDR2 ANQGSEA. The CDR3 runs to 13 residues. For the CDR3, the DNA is TGCAGCGTTGATGCGGGGTCAGGGTATGGCTACACCTTC. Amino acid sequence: CSVDAGSGYGYTF. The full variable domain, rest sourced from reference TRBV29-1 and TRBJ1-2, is SAVISQKPSRDICQRGTSLTIQCQVDSQVTMMFWYRQQPGQSLTLIATANQGSEATYESGFVIDKFPISRPNLTFSTLTVSNMSPEDSSIYLCSVDAGSGYGYTFGSGTRLTVV.

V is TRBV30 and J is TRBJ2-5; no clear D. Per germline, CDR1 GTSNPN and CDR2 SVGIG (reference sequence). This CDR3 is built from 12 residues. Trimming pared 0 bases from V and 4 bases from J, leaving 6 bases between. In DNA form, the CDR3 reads TGTGCCTGGAGTGTAAGTTTAGAGACCCAGTACTTC. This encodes CAWSVSLETQYF.

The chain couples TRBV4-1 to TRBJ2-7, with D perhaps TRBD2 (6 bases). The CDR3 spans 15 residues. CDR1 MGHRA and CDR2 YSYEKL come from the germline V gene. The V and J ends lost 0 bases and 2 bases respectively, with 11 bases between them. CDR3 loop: CASSQDSGFTYEQYF. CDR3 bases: TGCGCCAGCAGCCAAGACAGCGGGTTCACCTACGAGCAGTACTTC.

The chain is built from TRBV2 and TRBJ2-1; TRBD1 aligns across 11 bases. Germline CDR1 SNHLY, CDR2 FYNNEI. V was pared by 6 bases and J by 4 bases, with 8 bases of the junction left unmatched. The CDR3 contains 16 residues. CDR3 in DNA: TGTGCCAGCAGGACCGGGACAGGGGGTAATTACAATGAGCAGTTCTTC. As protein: CASRTGTGGNYNEQFF.

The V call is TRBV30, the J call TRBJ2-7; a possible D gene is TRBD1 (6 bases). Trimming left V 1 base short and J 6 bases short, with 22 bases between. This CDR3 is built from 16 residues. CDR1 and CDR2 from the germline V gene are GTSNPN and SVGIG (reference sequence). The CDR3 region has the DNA TGTGCCTGGAGTGGGGGGCACAGGGAAAGACTACGCGAGCAGTACTTC. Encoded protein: CAWSGGHRERLREQYF.

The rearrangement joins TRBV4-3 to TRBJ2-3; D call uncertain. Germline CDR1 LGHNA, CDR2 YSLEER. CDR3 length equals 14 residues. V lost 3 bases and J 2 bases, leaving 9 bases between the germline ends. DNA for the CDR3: TGCGCCAGCAGCCAGACACCCACCACAGATACGCAGTATTTT. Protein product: CASSQTPTTDTQYF.

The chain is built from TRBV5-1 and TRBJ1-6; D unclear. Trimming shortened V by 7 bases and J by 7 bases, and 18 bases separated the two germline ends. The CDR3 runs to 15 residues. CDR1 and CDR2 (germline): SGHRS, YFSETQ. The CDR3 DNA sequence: TGCGCCAGCCGAAAGGCAATATGGGAAAATTCACCCCTCCACTTT. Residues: CASRKAIWENSPLHF.

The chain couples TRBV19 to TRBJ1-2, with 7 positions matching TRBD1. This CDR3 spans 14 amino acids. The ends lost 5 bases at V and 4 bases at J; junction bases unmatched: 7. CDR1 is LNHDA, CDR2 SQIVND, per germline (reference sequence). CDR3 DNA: TGTGCCAGTAGTTCAAACAGGGGTTCCTATGGCTACACCTTC. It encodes CASSSNRGSYGYTF.

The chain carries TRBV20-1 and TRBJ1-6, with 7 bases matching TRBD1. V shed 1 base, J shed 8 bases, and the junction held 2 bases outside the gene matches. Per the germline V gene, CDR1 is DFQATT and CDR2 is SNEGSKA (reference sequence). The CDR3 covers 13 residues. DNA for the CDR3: TGCAGTGCTAGAGTTACAGGGGATTCACCCCTCCACTTT. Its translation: CSARVTGDSPLHF.